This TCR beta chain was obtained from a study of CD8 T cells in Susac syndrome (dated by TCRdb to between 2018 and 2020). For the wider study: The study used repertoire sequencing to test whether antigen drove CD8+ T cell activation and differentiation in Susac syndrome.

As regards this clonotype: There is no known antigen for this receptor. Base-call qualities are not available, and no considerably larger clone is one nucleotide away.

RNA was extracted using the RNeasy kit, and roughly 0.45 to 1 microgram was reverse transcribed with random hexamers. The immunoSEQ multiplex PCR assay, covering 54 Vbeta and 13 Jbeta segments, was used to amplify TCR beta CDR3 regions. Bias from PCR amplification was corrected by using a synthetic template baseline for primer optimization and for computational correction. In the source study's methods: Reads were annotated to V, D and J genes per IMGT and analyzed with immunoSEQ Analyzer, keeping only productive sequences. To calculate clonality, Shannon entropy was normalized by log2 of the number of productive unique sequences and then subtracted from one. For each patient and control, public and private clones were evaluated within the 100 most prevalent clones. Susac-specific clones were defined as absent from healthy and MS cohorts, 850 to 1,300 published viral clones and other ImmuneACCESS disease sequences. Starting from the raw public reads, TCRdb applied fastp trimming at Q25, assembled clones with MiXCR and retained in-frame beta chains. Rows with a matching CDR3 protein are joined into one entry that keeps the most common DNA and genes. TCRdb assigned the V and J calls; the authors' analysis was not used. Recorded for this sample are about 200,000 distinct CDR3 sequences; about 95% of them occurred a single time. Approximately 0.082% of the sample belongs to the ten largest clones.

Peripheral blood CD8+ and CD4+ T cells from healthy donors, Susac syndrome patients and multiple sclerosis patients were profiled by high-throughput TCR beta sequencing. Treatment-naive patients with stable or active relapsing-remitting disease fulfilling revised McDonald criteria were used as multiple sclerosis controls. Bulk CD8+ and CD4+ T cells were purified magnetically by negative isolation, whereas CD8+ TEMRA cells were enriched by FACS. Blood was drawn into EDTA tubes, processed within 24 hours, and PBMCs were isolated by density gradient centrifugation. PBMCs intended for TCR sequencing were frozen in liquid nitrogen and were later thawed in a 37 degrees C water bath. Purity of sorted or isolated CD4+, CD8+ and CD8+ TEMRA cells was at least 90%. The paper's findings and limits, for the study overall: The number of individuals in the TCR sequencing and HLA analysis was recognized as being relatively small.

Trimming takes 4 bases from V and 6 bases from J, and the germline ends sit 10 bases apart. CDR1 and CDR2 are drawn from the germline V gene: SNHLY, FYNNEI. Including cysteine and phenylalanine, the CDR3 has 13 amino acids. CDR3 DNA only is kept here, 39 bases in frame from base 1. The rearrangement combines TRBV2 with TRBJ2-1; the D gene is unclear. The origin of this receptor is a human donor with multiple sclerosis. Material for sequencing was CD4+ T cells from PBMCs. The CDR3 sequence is CASSGLPANEQFF. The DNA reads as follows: TGTGCCAGCAGTGGACTCCCCGCCAATGAGCAGTTCTTC.